This TCR beta chain was sequenced during a study of identical twins. Study-wide results and limits: The analysis was cross-sectional rather than longitudinal within donors.

Template switching added a universal primer site; cDNA carried unique molecular identifiers. TCRdb called the 5' RACE reads again in MiXCR, with one record for every CDR3 protein. The table records 520,000 or so distinct CDR3 sequences, about 20% of them present only once. About this clonotype: The antigen remains unidentified.

These same records also appear under a second study, on T cells expressing NK-cell markers. Per that study: Sequencing of TCR beta repertoires drew on sorted CD3+CD56+NKG2C+, CD3+CD56+NKG2C- and CD3+CD56-NKG2C+ T cells.

The source of this sequence is a woman under 30 in good health. The sequencing sample was made of CD4+ T cells sorted from blood.

In nucleotides, the CDR3 is TGTGCCAGCAGTTTAACTAGCGGCACCGGGGAGCTGTTTTTT. Translating it yields CASSLTSGTGELFF. The chain links TRBV27 to TRBJ2-2, with 8 bases aligning to TRBD2. The V gene end was trimmed by 2 bases and the J gene end by 4 bases; junction bases not matched to a gene: 0. Germline V gene lookup returns CDR1 MNHEY and CDR2 SMNVEV (reference sequence). The CDR3 extends over 14 amino acids.